This T cell receptor (beta chain) stems from a study of T cell responses to AZD1222 COVID-19 vaccine. Libraries were prepared by immunoSEQ multiplex PCR; TCRdb keeps only in-frame clonotypes and omits some of them. The repertoire holds roughly 60,000 clones, around three quarters seen once, with less than 4% in the top ten. For this clone: The antigen remains unidentified.

Notes on the study in general: Targets within unmutated variant regions were reportedly found for nearly half of spike-specific TCRs. None of the repertoires were sampled until the peak T cell response had passed.

Recipients boosted at about 4 weeks or about 12 weeks are pooled. The input for sequencing was peripheral blood, taken 28 days after the second AZD1222 dose. The clonotype originates from an adult who received the AZD1222 COVID-19 vaccine.

The CDR3 loop is CATGARGYEQYF. As DNA, the CDR3 is TGTGCCACGGGGGCCCGGGGGTACGAGCAGTACTTC. The J gene is TRBJ2-7, the V gene TRBV6-5; TRBD1 or TRBD2 may be the D gene (6 bases each). Germline V CDR1 and CDR2: MNHEY, SVGAGI. The CDR3 is 12 residues long. The germline V and J ends were trimmed by 10 bases and 4 bases, with 14 bases remaining between them.